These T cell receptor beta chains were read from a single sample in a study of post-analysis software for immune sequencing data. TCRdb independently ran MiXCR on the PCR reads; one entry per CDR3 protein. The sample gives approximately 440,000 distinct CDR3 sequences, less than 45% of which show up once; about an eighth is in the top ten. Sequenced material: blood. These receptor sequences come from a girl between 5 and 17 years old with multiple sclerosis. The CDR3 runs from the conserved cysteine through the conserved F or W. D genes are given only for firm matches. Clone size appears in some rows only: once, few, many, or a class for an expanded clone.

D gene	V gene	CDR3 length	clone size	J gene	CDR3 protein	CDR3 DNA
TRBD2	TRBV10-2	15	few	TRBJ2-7	CASSDTSGQTYEQYF	TGCGCCAGCAGTGATACTAGCGGGCAAACCTACGAGCAGTACTTC
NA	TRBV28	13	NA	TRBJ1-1	CASSSAQNTEAFF	TGTGCCAGCAGTTCTGCCCAAAACACTGAAGCTTTCTTT
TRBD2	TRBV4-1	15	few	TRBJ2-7	CASSQGLAETYEQYF	TGCGCCAGCAGCCAGGGACTAGCGGAAACCTACGAGCAGTACTTC
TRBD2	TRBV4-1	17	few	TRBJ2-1	CASRPITSGDSYNEQFF	TGCGCCAGCAGGCCTATAACTAGCGGTGACTCCTACAATGAGCAGTTCTTC
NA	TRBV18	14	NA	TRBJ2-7	CASSTSSPDNEQYF	TGTGCCAGCTCAACGAGTAGCCCTGACAATGAGCAGTACTTC
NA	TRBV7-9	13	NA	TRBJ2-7	CASSSPGTHEQYF	TGTGCCAGCAGTTCCCCCGGGACCCACGAGCAGTACTTC
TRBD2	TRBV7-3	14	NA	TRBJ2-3	CASSLLAGTDTQYF	TGTGCCAGCAGCTTACTAGCGGGCACAGATACGCAGTATTTT
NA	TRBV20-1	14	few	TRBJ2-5	CSARVSDPQETQYF	TGCAGTGCTAGAGTGTCGGATCCTCAAGAGACCCAGTACTTC
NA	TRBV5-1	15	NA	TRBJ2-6	CASSLGRSGANVLTF	TGCGCCAGCAGCTTGGGCCGATCTGGGGCCAACGTCCTGACTTTC
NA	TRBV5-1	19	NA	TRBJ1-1	CASSLTLTGPRFMNTEAFF	TGCGCCAGCAGCTTGACCCTGACAGGACCCAGGTTCATGAACACTGAAGCTTTCTTT
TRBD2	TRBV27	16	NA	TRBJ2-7	CASSFIQAGGFYEQYF	TGTGCCAGCAGTTTCATACAAGCGGGAGGATTCTACGAGCAGTACTTC
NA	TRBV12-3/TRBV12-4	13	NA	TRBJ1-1	CASSFNGGTEAFF	TGTGCCAGCAGTTTTAATGGAGGCACTGAAGCTTTCTTT
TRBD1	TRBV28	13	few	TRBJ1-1	CASSSGQYTEAFF	TGTGCCAGCAGCTCGGGACAGTACACTGAAGCTTTCTTT
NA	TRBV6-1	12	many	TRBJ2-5	CASSEAQETQYF	TGTGCCAGCAGTGAAGCCCAAGAGACCCAGTACTTC
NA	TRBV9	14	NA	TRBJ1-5	CASSVFSDDQPQHF	TGTGCCAGCAGCGTGTTCAGTGATGACCAGCCCCAGCATTTT
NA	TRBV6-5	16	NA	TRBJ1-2	CATLQVQSPFDYGYTF	TGTGCCACCCTACAAGTCCAGTCCCCCTTTGACTATGGCTACACCTTC
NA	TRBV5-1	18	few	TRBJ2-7	CASSLGGGGRASGYEQYF	TGCGCCAGCAGCTTGGGAGGAGGGGGCCGGGCGAGCGGTTACGAGCAGTACTTC
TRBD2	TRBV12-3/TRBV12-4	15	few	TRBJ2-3	CASTPSGSSTDTQYF	TGTGCCAGCACCCCTAGCGGTTCTAGCACAGATACGCAGTATTTT
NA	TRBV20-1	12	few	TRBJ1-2	CSAATANYGYTF	TGCAGTGCCGCGACAGCTAACTATGGCTACACCTTC
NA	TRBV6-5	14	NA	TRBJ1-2	CASSYGRASPGYTF	TGTGCCAGCAGTTATGGCAGGGCCTCTCCCGGCTACACCTTC